This T cell receptor beta chain is from a study of response to subunit inactivated influenza vaccine. TCRdb processed the RT-PCR reads anew with MiXCR; each CDR3 protein has one entry. This table holds some 200,000 distinct CDR3 sequences, 10% to 15% found once. This clonotype was counted only a few times. This CDR3 has 15 residues. The V end lost 0 bases, the J end lost 2 bases, and 10 bases lay between the germline ends. Germline loops: CDR1 MNHEY, CDR2 SVGAGI. This same sample was also taken into another study, of T cells expressing NK-cell markers. That source adds: cDNA encoding TCR beta was synthesized via 5'RACE template switching incorporating UMIs. According to the study, TCR beta repertoires originated from sorted CD3+CD56+NKG2C+, CD3+CD56+NKG2C- and CD3+CD56-NKG2C+ T cells. HCMV seropositivity marked seven of the eight sequenced donors; one was seronegative. In a group of about six donors, dominant NKG2C+ clonotypes represented roughly 1.0-7.0% of CD8+ T cells. These clonotypes additionally ranked first within the CD3+CD56-NKG2C+ fraction of a few donors.

This specimen consisted of CD8+ T cells sorted from PBMCs, obtained roughly 12 days after vaccination. This TCR was recovered from a man in his fifties who received an inactivated influenza vaccine. The rearrangement joins TRBV6-5 to TRBJ1-2, with no clear D. CDR3 in DNA: TGTGCCAGCAGTTACTCTTTCGAAGGGAACTATGGCTACACCTTC. This encodes CASSYSFEGNYGYTF.